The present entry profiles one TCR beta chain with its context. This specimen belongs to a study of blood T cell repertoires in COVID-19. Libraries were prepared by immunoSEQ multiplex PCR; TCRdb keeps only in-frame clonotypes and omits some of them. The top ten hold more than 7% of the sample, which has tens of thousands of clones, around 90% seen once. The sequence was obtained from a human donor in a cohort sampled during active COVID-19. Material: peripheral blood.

The DNA of the CDR3 is TGTGCCACCAGCAGCAAAGGGGAACCCTCCTACGAGCAGTACTTC. Translated: CATSSKGEPSYEQYF. The chain combines TRBV15 with TRBJ2-7; possibly TRBD1 for D (5 bases). Trimming took 3 bases from V and 0 from J, leaving 12 bases between them. Germline lookup yields CDR1 LNHNV and CDR2 YYDKDF (reference sequence). This CDR3 is built from 15 residues.